These 8 T cell receptor beta chains came from one sample sequenced in a study of early T cells in non-severe SARS-CoV-2 infection. TCRdb used MiXCR to reprocess the 5' RACE reads, holding one entry per CDR3 protein. The repertoire has 43,000 or so distinct CDR3 sequences, roughly 7% of them found once; the top ten carry just over 8%. Material: whole blood. These receptors were collected from an adult who was a healthcare worker with PCR-confirmed SARS-CoV-2 infection or an uninfected control (not recorded which).

This clonotype was counted between two and nine times. The chain uses TRBV7-3 and TRBJ2-3; 9 bases agree with TRBD2. CDR3 length equals 14 residues. V shed 6 bases, J shed 2 bases, and the junction held 3 bases outside the gene matches. CDR1 and CDR2 from the germline V gene are SGHTA and FQGTGA. The CDR3: CASRLAGPTDTQYF. CDR3 in DNA: TGTGCCAGCAGGCTAGCGGGACCCACAGATACGCAGTATTTT.

This clonotype was counted only a few times. The chain employs TRBV5-1 and TRBJ1-5, with a tentative D call TRBD1 (5 bases). CDR3 length equals 14 residues. V was pared by 0 bases and J by 2 bases, with 6 bases between. Germline-derived CDR1 and CDR2 are SGHRS and YFSETQ. The CDR3 DNA is TGCGCCAGCAGCTTGGAACAGGGCAATCAGCCCCAGCATTTT. Its translation is CASSLEQGNQPQHF.

The chain combines TRBV27 with TRBJ2-3, with 7 bases matching TRBD2. The CDR3 contains 15 residues. Germline V CDR1 and CDR2: MNHEY, SMNVEV (reference sequence). With V trimmed by 2 bases and J by 2 bases, 4 bases remained unmatched. The CDR3 bases are TGTGCCAGCAGTTTAGGCGGGGGATTCACAGATACGCAGTATTTT. Its translation is CASSLGGGFTDTQYF.

The J gene is TRBJ2-1, the V gene TRBV4-3, with D possibly being TRBD2 (6 bases). From germline, CDR1 is LGHNA and CDR2 YSLEER. V was pared by 0 bases and J by 3 bases, with 12 bases between. The CDR3 spans 16 residues. This CDR3 reads CASSQESGEIYNEQFF. In DNA form, the CDR3 reads TGCGCCAGCAGCCAAGAATCGGGGGAGATCTACAATGAGCAGTTCTTC.

In this sample, this clonotype turned up many times. Here the CDR3 reads CASSEEANYGYTF. CDR3 bases: TGTGCCAGCAGTGAGGAGGCAAACTATGGCTACACCTTC. The V and J genes are TRBV2 and TRBJ1-2; D is undetermined. The germline V and J ends were trimmed by 3 bases and 2 bases, with 7 bases remaining between them. Germline CDR1 reads SNHLY; CDR2 reads FYNNEI. The CDR3 loop spans 13 amino acids.

This clonotype showed up just a few times. V usage is TRBV19 and J usage is TRBJ1-1; D call uncertain. The CDR3 spans 12 residues. CDR1 is LNHDA, CDR2 SQIVND, per germline (reference sequence). Trimming took off 5 bases at V and 6 bases at J, with 10 bases between the two ends. The DNA for the CDR3 is TGTGCCAGTAGTCCCCGGGTCCCTGAAGCTTTCTTT. It yields the protein CASSPRVPEAFF.

The sample holds many counts of this clonotype. The DNA for the CDR3 is TGTGCCAGCAGGCCTACACTGTCTGGCTACACCTTC. This translates into CASRPTLSGYTF. V usage is TRBV28 and J usage is TRBJ1-2; D is unclear. Trimming cost V 6 bases and J 7 bases, with 12 bases left between them. The CDR3 is 12 amino acids. The germline gives CDR1 MDHEN, CDR2 SYDVKM.

This clonotype was seen a few times. The rearrangement links TRBV5-1 to TRBJ1-1; TRBD1 is a possible D gene (5 bases). V was trimmed by 0 bases and J by 7 bases, leaving 7 bases between them. The germline gives CDR1 SGHRS, CDR2 YFSETQ. The CDR3 runs 12 residues. The CDR3 nucleotides are TGCGCCAGCAGCTTGGTGGGGGTTGAAGCTTTCTTT. It translates to CASSLVGVEAFF.